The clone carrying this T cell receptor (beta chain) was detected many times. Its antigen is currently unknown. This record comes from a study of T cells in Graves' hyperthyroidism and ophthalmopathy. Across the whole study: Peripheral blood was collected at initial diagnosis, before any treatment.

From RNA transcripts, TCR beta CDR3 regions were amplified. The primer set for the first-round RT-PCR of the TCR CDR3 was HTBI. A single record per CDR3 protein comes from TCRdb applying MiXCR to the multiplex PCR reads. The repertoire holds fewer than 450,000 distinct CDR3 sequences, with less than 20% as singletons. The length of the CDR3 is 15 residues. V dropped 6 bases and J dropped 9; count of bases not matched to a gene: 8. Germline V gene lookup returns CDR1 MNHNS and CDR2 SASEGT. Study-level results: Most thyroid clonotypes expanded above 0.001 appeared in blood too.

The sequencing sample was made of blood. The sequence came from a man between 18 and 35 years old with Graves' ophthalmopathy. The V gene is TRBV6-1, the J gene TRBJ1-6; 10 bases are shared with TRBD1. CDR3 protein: CASSERQGASSPLHF. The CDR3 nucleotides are TGTGCCAGCAGCGAGAGACAGGGGGCTAGTTCACCCCTCCACTTT.